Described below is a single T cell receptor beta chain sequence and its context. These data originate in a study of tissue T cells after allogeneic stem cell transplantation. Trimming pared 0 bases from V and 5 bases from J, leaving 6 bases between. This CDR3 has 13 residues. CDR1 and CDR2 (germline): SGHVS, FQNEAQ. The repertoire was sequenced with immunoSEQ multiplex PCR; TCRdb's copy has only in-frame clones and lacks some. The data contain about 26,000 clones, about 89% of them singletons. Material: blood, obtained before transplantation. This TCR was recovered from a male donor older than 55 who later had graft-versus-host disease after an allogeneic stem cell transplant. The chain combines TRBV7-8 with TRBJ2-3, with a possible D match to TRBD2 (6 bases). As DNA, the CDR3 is TGTGCCAGCAGCTTAGCGCGGGGAGATACGCAGTATTTT. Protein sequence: CASSLARGDTQYF.